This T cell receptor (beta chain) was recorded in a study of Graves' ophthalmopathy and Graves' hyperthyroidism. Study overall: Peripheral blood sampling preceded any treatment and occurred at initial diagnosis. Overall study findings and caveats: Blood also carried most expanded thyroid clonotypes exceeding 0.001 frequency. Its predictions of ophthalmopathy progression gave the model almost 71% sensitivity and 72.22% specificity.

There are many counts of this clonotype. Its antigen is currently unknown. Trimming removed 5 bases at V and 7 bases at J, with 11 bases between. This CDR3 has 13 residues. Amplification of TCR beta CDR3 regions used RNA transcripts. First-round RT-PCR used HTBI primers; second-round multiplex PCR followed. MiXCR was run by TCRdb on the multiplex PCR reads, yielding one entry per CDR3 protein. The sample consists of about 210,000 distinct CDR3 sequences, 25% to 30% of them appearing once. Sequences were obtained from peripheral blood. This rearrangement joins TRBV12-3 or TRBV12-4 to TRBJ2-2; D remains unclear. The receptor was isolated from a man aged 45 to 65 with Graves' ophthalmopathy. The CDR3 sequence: CASSRLADGELFF. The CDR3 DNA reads TGTGCCAGCAGTCGTCTTGCGGACGGGGAGCTGTTTTTT.